These T cell receptor beta chains were read from a single sample in a study of CD8 T cells in Susac syndrome. TCRdb analysed the immunoSEQ multiplex PCR reads with MiXCR anew, one entry per CDR3 protein. Of some 300,000 distinct CDR3 sequences in the sample, about 89% were seen once. The sample was CD8+ T cells from PBMCs. These receptors all come from a human donor with multiple sclerosis. Both conserved end residues are part of each CDR3. Fields, in order: clone size, J gene, D gene, V gene, CDR3 DNA, CDR3 protein. The D gene is left open where the match is weak. Clone size is not always given. Where it is, it says once, few, many or a class for expanded clones.

NA,TRBJ1-1,NA,TRBV20-1,TGCAGTGCACAGACGAGACAGGTCCGGAGTGAAGCTTTCTTT,CSAQTRQVRSEAFF
NA,TRBJ2-5,TRBD2,TRBV2,TGTGCCAGCAGTCGACTAGCGGGGGTAGAGACCCAGTACTTC,CASSRLAGVETQYF
NA,TRBJ2-1,TRBD1,TRBV12-3/TRBV12-4,TGTGCCAGCAGTTTCCCTCCGGGACAGGGATACAATGAGCAGTTCTTC,CASSFPPGQGYNEQFF
NA,TRBJ2-5,TRBD1,TRBV27,TGTGCCAGCAGTTTAGCGCCGGGACAGGGACAAGAGACCCAGTACTTC,CASSLAPGQGQETQYF
NA,TRBJ2-3,TRBD2,TRBV4-1,TGCGCCAGCAGCCAAGGGCCGGGACTAGCGGGAGCGACAGATACGCAGTATTTT,CASSQGPGLAGATDTQYF
NA,TRBJ2-1,NA,TRBV24-1,TGTGCCACCAGTGTTGGGCCCCTCGCAATTGGGGGGGCACACGATGAGCAGTTCTTC,CATSVGPLAIGGAHDEQFF
NA,TRBJ2-7,TRBD2,TRBV2,TGTGCCAGCAGTCCCGGGACTAGCGAGAACCTCGAGCAGTACTTC,CASSPGTSENLEQYF
NA,TRBJ1-2,TRBD1,TRBV29-1,TGCAGCGTTGATATGGGACAGGGGGTGGGCTATGGCTACACCTTC,CSVDMGQGVGYGYTF
NA,TRBJ1-4,TRBD1,TRBV20-1,TGCAGTGCCCGGCCCTGGGACAGGGGTGGTGAAAAACTGTTTTTT,CSARPWDRGGEKLFF
NA,TRBJ1-4,TRBD1,TRBV7-9,TGTGCCAGCAGCGATCCGGGACAGGGGTATGAAAAACTGTTTTTT,CASSDPGQGYEKLFF
NA,TRBJ1-5,NA,TRBV9,TGTGCCAGCAGCGTAGAGGGGAGGGCTGATCAGCCCCAGCATTTT,CASSVEGRADQPQHF
NA,TRBJ1-1,TRBD1,TRBV20-1,TGCAGTGCTGACAGGGGTAAGAGCACTGAAGCTTTCTTT,CSADRGKSTEAFF
NA,TRBJ2-1,NA,TRBV6-1,TGTGCCAGCAGAAAGGACGAGGGCAATGAGCAGTTCTTC,CASRKDEGNEQFF
NA,TRBJ2-1,NA,TRBV19,TGTGCCAGTAGTATATCGATGGGGAGTAATGAGCAGTTCTTC,CASSISMGSNEQFF
NA,TRBJ2-7,NA,TRBV20-1,TGCAGTGCTAGAGACGGTTATTCCAACTACGAGCAGTACTTC,CSARDGYSNYEQYF
NA,TRBJ1-1,NA,TRBV7-8,TGTGCCAGCAGCTTAGCGGACGGCACTGAAGCTTTCTTT,CASSLADGTEAFF
NA,TRBJ1-5,NA,TRBV12-3/TRBV12-4,TGTGCCAGCAGTTTAAGCGACCAGGCCAATCAGCCCCAGCATTTT,CASSLSDQANQPQHF
NA,TRBJ1-2,TRBD1,TRBV7-2,TGTGCCAGCAGCCCTCCCCGACAGGGGGGCTATGGCTACACCTTC,CASSPPRQGGYGYTF
once,TRBJ2-7,TRBD1,TRBV6-2/TRBV6-3,TGTGCCAGCAGTTATTCCGGGACAGTCTACGAGCAGTACTTC,CASSYSGTVYEQYF
NA,TRBJ1-5,NA,TRBV10-2,TGCGCCAGCAGACAGGGTAAAAGCAATCAGCCCCAGCATTTT,CASRQGKSNQPQHF
NA,TRBJ1-6,TRBD1,TRBV6-1,TGTGCCAGCAGTGAGGGGGACAGGGGTGCTTCACCCCTCCACTTT,CASSEGDRGASPLHF
NA,TRBJ2-7,NA,TRBV19,TGTGCCAGTAGTGTAGGATCCGAGCAGTACTTC,CASSVGSEQYF
NA,TRBJ2-1,NA,TRBV4-3,TGCGCCAGCAGCCAATCATTGGGGCTAACATACAATGAGCAGTTCTTC,CASSQSLGLTYNEQFF
NA,TRBJ2-7,NA,TRBV27,TGTGCCAGCAGTTCTAGACAGGGGGCTAGCGGGAGTATACCCTACGAGCAGTACTTC,CASSSRQGASGSIPYEQYF
NA,TRBJ1-1,NA,TRBV6-5,TGTGCCAGCACCTCTGTTGGAGACCCTGAAGCTTTCTTT,CASTSVGDPEAFF
once,TRBJ2-1,NA,TRBV6-1,TGTGCCAGCAGACCGATGAATGAGCAGTTCTTC,CASRPMNEQFF
once,TRBJ2-3,TRBD2,TRBV28,TGTGCCAGCAACCCCGTGGGGGCGGGAGGGCCCTATACGCAGTATTTT,CASNPVGAGGPYTQYF
NA,TRBJ2-3,TRBD2,TRBV29-1,TGCAGCGTTGATCGACTAGCGGGGGGCCTTAGCACAGATACGCAGTATTTT,CSVDRLAGGLSTDTQYF
NA,TRBJ2-7,TRBD1,TRBV7-9,TGTGCCAGCAGCTCCCCCATCGGGACAGCGATCTACGAGCAGTACTTC,CASSSPIGTAIYEQYF
NA,TRBJ1-5,NA,TRBV24-1,TGTGCCACCAGTGAACCCGACAGTAATCAGCCCCAGCATTTT,CATSEPDSNQPQHF
NA,TRBJ2-4,TRBD1,TRBV4-3,TGCGCCAGCAGCCAAGGGGCAGGGGGCGGGGAAAACATTCAGTACTTC,CASSQGAGGGENIQYF
NA,TRBJ2-7,NA,TRBV29-1,TGCAGCGTTGAACTATCAGGCAGGGAAACCTACGAGCAGTACTTC,CSVELSGRETYEQYF
NA,TRBJ2-3,TRBD2,TRBV6-4,TGTGCCAGCAGTGGACTAGCGGGGGACTCCACAGATACGCAGTATTTT,CASSGLAGDSTDTQYF
NA,TRBJ2-1,TRBD2,TRBV2,TGTGCCAGCAGTCTTCTTAGCGGGAGGGGCTATGAGCAGTTCTTC,CASSLLSGRGYEQFF
NA,TRBJ2-1,TRBD2,TRBV5-6,TGTGCCAGCAGCTCCCTGGCGGGGGGGGGCAATGAGCAGTTCTTC,CASSSLAGGGNEQFF
few,TRBJ2-5,NA,TRBV11-2,TGTGCCAGCAGCTTAGTAACAGGCGAGACCCAGTACTTC,CASSLVTGETQYF
NA,TRBJ2-3,NA,TRBV20-1,TGCAGTGCTAGAGATCTTGGGGGGCAGAGAAATACGCAGTATTTT,CSARDLGGQRNTQYF
few,TRBJ1-1,NA,TRBV6-2/TRBV6-3,TGTGCCAGCAGTTACAGTCTGGAGAACACTGAAGCTTTCTTT,CASSYSLENTEAFF
NA,TRBJ2-3,TRBD2,TRBV13,TGTGCCAGCAGTCTACTAGCGGGGGAGGGGACAGATACGCAGTATTTT,CASSLLAGEGTDTQYF
NA,TRBJ2-1,NA,TRBV4-3,TGCGCCAGCAGCCAAGTGGGGACCAATGAGCAGTTCTTC,CASSQVGTNEQFF
NA,TRBJ2-3,TRBD2,TRBV25-1,TGTGCCAGCAGCCCCAGCGGGACCTACACAGATACGCAGTATTTT,CASSPSGTYTDTQYF
NA,TRBJ2-3,TRBD1,TRBV29-1,TGCAGCGTTGAGCAGGGGGCCCTCACAGATACGCAGTATTTT,CSVEQGALTDTQYF
NA,TRBJ2-7,NA,TRBV4-1,TGCGCCAGCAGCCCAAAGTTGGGGTTCGAGCAGTACTTC,CASSPKLGFEQYF
NA,TRBJ1-1,NA,TRBV6-2/TRBV6-3,TGTGCCAGCAGTTACGGCGTAACAGGGACTGAAGCTTTCTTT,CASSYGVTGTEAFF
NA,TRBJ2-1,NA,TRBV18,TGTGCCAGCTCACCCGGCGCTAGCCTCTCCTACAATGAGCAGTTCTTC,CASSPGASLSYNEQFF
NA,TRBJ2-1,TRBD2,TRBV4-3,TGCGCCAGCAGCCAAATAGCGGGGGGCCCTCTGGGGGAGCAGTTCTTC,CASSQIAGGPLGEQFF
once,TRBJ1-2,NA,TRBV10-3,TGTGCCATCAGTGAACCGATGACAGGTCCTAACTATGGCTACACCTTC,CAISEPMTGPNYGYTF
NA,TRBJ1-2,TRBD1,TRBV5-1,TGCGCCAGCAGCTTGGGAGACAGGGCCTACACCTTC,CASSLGDRAYTF
NA,TRBJ2-1,TRBD2,TRBV7-3,TGTGCCAGCAGCTCTAGCGGGAGGGCGTACAATGAGCAGTTCTTC,CASSSSGRAYNEQFF
NA,TRBJ1-1,NA,TRBV28,TGTGCCAGCAGTTTCCATCCCCGGGGGGTGCCCAAATCCATGAACACTGAAGCTTTCTTT,CASSFHPRGVPKSMNTEAFF
NA,TRBJ2-7,NA,TRBV18,TGTGCCAGCTCACCGGAGGCAGGCGCCTCCTACGAGCAGTACTTC,CASSPEAGASYEQYF
NA,TRBJ2-1,TRBD2,TRBV7-2,TGTGCCAGCAGCTTAGCGGGGACTAGCGCCTACAATGAGCAGTTCTTC,CASSLAGTSAYNEQFF
NA,TRBJ2-4,NA,TRBV7-9,TGTGCCAGCAGCCCCAGGGAGCCAGGTCAAAACATTCAGTACTTC,CASSPREPGQNIQYF
NA,TRBJ2-1,NA,TRBV6-6,TGTGCCAGCAGTTCCGGGCGGGATGAGCAGTTCTTC,CASSSGRDEQFF
NA,TRBJ2-5,NA,TRBV6-5,TGTGCCAGCAGCAGGGAAAAGACCCAGTACTTC,CASSREKTQYF